This T cell receptor beta chain was recorded in a study of CD8+CD57+ T cells in acquired aplastic anemia. About the study: Sorted CD4+ and CD8+ cells yielded about 3 ug of DNA on average. CD4+ cell libraries from healthy donors averaged around 9.8 million reads. Study outcomes and limitations: The same twenty-nine CD8+ CDR3 sequences occurred in patients and in controls.

As for this clonotype: Its specificity is not known.

Germline CDR1 and CDR2: SGHTA and FQGTGA. Trimming at V came to 1 base and at J to 5 bases, leaving 8 bases not matched to a gene. This CDR3 contains 16 residues. Genomic DNA constituted the template upon which TCR beta VDJ and CDR3 profiling was performed. From the reads, TCRdb called clonotypes with MiXCR, one entry per CDR3 protein. Here the sample spans around 400,000 distinct CDR3 sequences, roughly 64% being singletons. The chain employs TRBV7-3 and TRBJ2-3, with 8 bases lining up with TRBD2. Sequenced input: sorted CD4+, CD8+, or CD8+CD57+ T cells (not recorded which) from PBMCs. The origin of this receptor is a human donor in good health, serving as a control. The CDR3 DNA follows: TGTGCCAGCAGCTTAAGACGGGGGGGCCGAGGAGATACGCAGTATTTT. It yields the protein CASSLRRGGRGDTQYF.